This T cell receptor beta chain was sequenced for a study of blood T cell repertoires in COVID-19. This clone was observed a few times. With 5 bases removed from V and 8 bases from J, the gap between germline ends came to 13 bases. Germline CDR1 SGHTA, CDR2 FQGNSA. This CDR3 region has 13 residues. Original handling: Estimated nucleated cell counts came from reference gene primer amplification. The data were produced by immunoSEQ multiplex PCR, yet TCRdb's version contains in-frame clones alone and is incomplete. The V and J calls and clone size come from that table; D and trimming were worked out from the DNA. In the table there are 250,000 to 350,000 clones, around four fifths of which are singletons.

Input material: peripheral blood. The rearrangement links TRBV7-2 to TRBJ2-1; the D gene is possibly TRBD2 (6 bases). The TCR sequence derives from a woman aged 45-65 years with acute or convalescent COVID-19. The CDR3 protein is CASSPYIADEQFF. The CDR3 DNA follows: TGTGCCAGCAGCCCTTATATAGCGGATGAGCAGTTCTTC.